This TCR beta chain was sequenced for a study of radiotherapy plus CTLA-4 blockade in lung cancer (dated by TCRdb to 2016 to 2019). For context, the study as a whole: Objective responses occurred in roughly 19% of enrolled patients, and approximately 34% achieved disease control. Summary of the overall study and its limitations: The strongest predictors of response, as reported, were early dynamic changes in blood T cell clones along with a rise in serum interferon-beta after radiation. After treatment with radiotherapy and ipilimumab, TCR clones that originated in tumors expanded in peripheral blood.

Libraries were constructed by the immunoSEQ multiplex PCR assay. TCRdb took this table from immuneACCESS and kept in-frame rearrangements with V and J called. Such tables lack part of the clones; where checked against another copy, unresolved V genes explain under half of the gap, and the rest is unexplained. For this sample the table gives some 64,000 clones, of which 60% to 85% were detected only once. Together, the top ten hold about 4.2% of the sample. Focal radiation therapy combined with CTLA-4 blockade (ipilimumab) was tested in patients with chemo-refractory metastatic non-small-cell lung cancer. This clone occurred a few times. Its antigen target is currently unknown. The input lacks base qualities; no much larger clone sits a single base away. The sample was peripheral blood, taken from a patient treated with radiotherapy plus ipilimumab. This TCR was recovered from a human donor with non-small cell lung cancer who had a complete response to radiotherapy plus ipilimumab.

The sequence in DNA is TGTGCCAGCAGCTTAGGAACTAGCGGGAGTCGTGAGCAGTTCTTC. This codes for CASSLGTSGSREQFF. The rearrangement joined TRBV7-6 to TRBJ2-1, and 11 junctional nucleotides match TRBD2. The junction shows trimming of 1 base on V and 9 bases on J, and the gene matches do not reach 5 bases of it. The CDR3 covers 15 residues, taking in both the cysteine and the phenylalanine. The DNA shown is the 45-base CDR3, in frame from base 1. CDR1 SGHVS and CDR2 FNYEAQ were looked up in the germline V gene.